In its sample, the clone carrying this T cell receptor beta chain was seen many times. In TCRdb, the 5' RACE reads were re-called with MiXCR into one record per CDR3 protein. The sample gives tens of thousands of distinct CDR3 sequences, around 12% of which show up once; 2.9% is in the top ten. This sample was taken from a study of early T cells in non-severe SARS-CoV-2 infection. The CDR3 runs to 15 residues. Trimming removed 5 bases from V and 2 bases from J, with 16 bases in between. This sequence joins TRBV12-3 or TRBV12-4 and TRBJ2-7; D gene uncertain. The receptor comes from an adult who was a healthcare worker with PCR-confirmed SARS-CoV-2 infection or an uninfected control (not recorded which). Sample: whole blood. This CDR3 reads CASSTSDVFTYEQYF. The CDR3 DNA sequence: TGTGCCAGCAGTACATCAGACGTATTTACCTACGAGCAGTACTTC.